This T cell receptor beta chain was captured by sequencing in a study of blood T cell repertoires in COVID-19. Across the study: Whether acute or convalescent, the COVID-19 samples came from the United States, Italy and Spain. The cDNA or gDNA used as material had been derived from T cells, B-cell-depleted T cells, or PBMCs.

In the original processing: Estimates of nucleated cell counts were drawn from the amplification of reference gene primers. Profiled with immunoSEQ multiplex PCR; TCRdb holds only in-frame clones, not every one. The DNA gave D and trimming, while V, J and clone size come from that table. The repertoire holds roughly 54,000 clones, with roughly 84% as singletons. V was trimmed by 6 bases and J by 0 bases, leaving 6 bases between them. In germline, CDR1 is WNHNN, CDR2 SYGVQD (reference sequence). This CDR3 is built from 12 residues. Sequences were obtained from peripheral blood. The sequence was obtained from a man aged 50-60 years with acute or convalescent COVID-19. The gene calls are TRBV10-1 and TRBJ2-7; a possible D gene is TRBD1 (5 bases). CDR3 in amino acids: CASSDSSYEQYF. The CDR3 DNA reads TGCGCCAGCAGCGACAGCTCCTACGAGCAGTACTTC.